Listed below are T cell receptor beta chains from one sample, sequenced in a study of blood T cell repertoires in COVID-19. Using immunoSEQ multiplex PCR, the repertoire was profiled, and TCRdb retains in-frame clones only, with some absent. The data contain about 300,000 clones, around nine tenths of them singletons. The sequenced sample was PBMCs or T cells enriched from blood (not recorded which). The receptors derive from a young woman who had recovered from COVID-19. Both conserved end residues are part of each CDR3. The D gene is left open where the match is weak. Rows give clone size only sometimes, using once, few, many, or a class for an expanded clone.

clone_size j_call v_call d_call cdr3_aa cdr3_nt
- TRBJ1-5 TRBV19 TRBD1 CASSIPTGDRAQPQHF TGTGCCAGTAGTATCCCTACAGGGGACAGGGCTCAGCCCCAGCATTTT
- TRBJ1-5 TRBV6-6 - CASSPQTGYSNQPQHF TGTGCCAGCAGTCCGCAGACAGGCTATAGCAATCAGCCCCAGCATTTT
- TRBJ2-7 TRBV7-9 TRBD1 CASSGFLGQGVYEQYF TGTGCCAGCAGCGGATTCCTAGGACAGGGGGTCTACGAGCAGTACTTC
- TRBJ2-7 TRBV28 - CASSFREYEQYF TGTGCCAGCAGTTTTAGGGAGTACGAGCAGTACTTC
- TRBJ1-2 TRBV6-2/TRBV6-3 - CASSYIASGGYGYTF TGTGCCAGCAGTTACATAGCCTCTGGAGGATATGGCTACACCTTC
- TRBJ2-3 TRBV6-4 TRBD1 CASSRQGGMPTDTQYF TGTGCCAGCAGTAGACAGGGGGGTATGCCTACAGATACGCAGTATTTT
- TRBJ2-7 TRBV21-1 - CASSKDGSPGQGVFCEQYF TGTGCCAGCAGCAAAGATGGCTCTCCGGGACAGGGAGTTTTCTGCGAGCAGTACTTC
once TRBJ1-1 TRBV18 - CASSPAVTGEAFF TGTGCCAGCTCACCAGCCGTTACAGGGGAAGCTTTCTTT
- TRBJ1-5 TRBV19 - CASYNGTRNLNQPQHF TGTGCCAGTTACAACGGAACTAGGAATCTGAATCAGCCCCAGCATTTT
- TRBJ2-7 TRBV5-4 TRBD2 CASSSGTSGSSYEQYF TGTGCCAGCAGCTCGGGGACTAGCGGGAGCTCCTACGAGCAGTACTTC
once TRBJ1-5 TRBV7-8 - CASSFGIERYSNQPQHF TGTGCCAGCAGCTTTGGAATTGAGAGGTATAGCAATCAGCCCCAGCATTTT
- TRBJ2-7 TRBV29-1 TRBD1 CSVAQGAHEQYF TGCAGCGTCGCTCAGGGGGCTCACGAGCAGTACTTC
- TRBJ1-4 TRBV5-1 TRBD1 CASSWGTGTNEKLFF TGCGCCAGCAGCTGGGGGACAGGAACTAATGAAAAACTGTTTTTT
- TRBJ1-1 TRBV10-1 - CASSEKPPGENTEAFF TGCGCCAGCAGTGAGAAACCGCCAGGGGAGAACACTGAAGCTTTCTTT
- TRBJ2-6 TRBV14 TRBD1 CASSLQGRGPGANVLTF TGTGCCAGCAGCCTCCAAGGCAGGGGGCCTGGGGCCAACGTCCTGACTTTC
- TRBJ1-1 TRBV10-3 - CAISSGGDTEAFF TGTGCCATCAGCTCAGGAGGGGACACTGAAGCTTTCTTT
- TRBJ2-1 TRBV5-1 TRBD2 CASSPAVSGVNSEQFF TGCGCCAGCAGCCCGGCGGTTAGCGGGGTCAATAGTGAGCAGTTCTTC
- TRBJ1-4 TRBV28 - CASSLSPLGGNNEKLFF TGTGCCAGCAGTTTATCCCCCTTGGGGGGAAATAATGAAAAACTGTTTTTT
- TRBJ2-3 TRBV5-1 - CASSFRTDPDTQYF TGCGCCAGCAGCTTCCGGACAGATCCAGATACGCAGTATTTT
- TRBJ2-7 TRBV11-2 TRBD1 CASSTRTGIAYEQYF TGTGCCAGCAGCACCCGGACAGGGATCGCCTACGAGCAGTACTTC
- TRBJ2-1 TRBV19 - CASTPSRLYNEQFF TGTGCCAGTACTCCCTCCAGACTTTACAATGAGCAGTTCTTC
- TRBJ1-5 TRBV7-2 - CASSFEVYQPQHF TGTGCCAGCAGCTTTGAAGTCTACCAGCCCCAGCATTTT
- TRBJ2-3 TRBV11-1 TRBD2 CASSPSGRAGDTQYF TGTGCCAGCAGCCCCAGCGGGAGGGCCGGAGATACGCAGTATTTT
- TRBJ1-1 TRBV10-3 - CAINPGQNTEAFF TGTGCCATCAATCCGGGACAGAACACTGAAGCTTTCTTT
- TRBJ1-2 TRBV10-3 TRBD1 CAISGQGKPNYGYTF TGTGCCATCAGTGGACAGGGGAAACCTAACTATGGCTACACCTTC
- TRBJ1-2 TRBV28 TRBD1 CASSWVRGLRGYTF TGTGCCAGCAGTTGGGTTAGGGGGCTACGCGGCTACACCTTC
- TRBJ2-1 TRBV5-1 - CASSLGSSYNEQFF TGCGCCAGCAGCTTGGGGAGCTCCTACAATGAGCAGTTCTTC
- TRBJ1-2 TRBV11-3 TRBD1 CASSHTMTGVFGYTF TGTGCCAGCAGCCACACCATGACAGGGGTATTTGGCTACACCTTC
once TRBJ1-6 TRBV12-5 - CASGSTRVPNSPLHF TGTGCTAGTGGTTCGACCCGGGTCCCAAATTCACCCCTCCACTTT
few TRBJ2-7 TRBV10-3 TRBD1 CAIGQGKTYEQYF TGTGCCATTGGACAGGGTAAAACCTACGAGCAGTACTTC
- TRBJ1-5 TRBV30 TRBD1 CACDRGSNQPQHF TGTGCCTGTGACAGGGGTTCCAATCAGCCCCAGCATTTT
once TRBJ2-1 TRBV30 - CAWSPGSYNEQFF TGTGCCTGGAGCCCCGGGTCCTACAATGAGCAGTTCTTC
- TRBJ2-1 TRBV6-4 TRBD2 CASARGEVNNEQFF TGTGCCAGCGCACGGGGGGAAGTCAACAATGAGCAGTTCTTC
few TRBJ1-1 TRBV18 - CASSPNSWREGMNTEAFF TGTGCCAGCTCACCTAACAGTTGGAGGGAGGGTATGAACACTGAAGCTTTCTTT
- TRBJ2-7 TRBV6-1 - CASRPRTAFLEQYF TGTGCCAGCAGACCACGGACTGCGTTCCTCGAGCAGTACTTC
few TRBJ1-1 TRBV7-8 - CASSSPSVNTEAFF TGTGCCAGCAGCTCACCCAGTGTGAACACTGAAGCTTTCTTT
- TRBJ1-5 TRBV19 - CASSMFGQLTTENQPQHF TGTGCCAGTAGTATGTTTGGACAGCTAACGACAGAAAATCAGCCCCAGCATTTT
- TRBJ2-3 TRBV2 TRBD1 CASRGTGGGTDTQYF TGTGCCAGCAGGGGAACAGGGGGAGGCACAGATACGCAGTATTTT
- TRBJ2-3 TRBV24-1 TRBD1 CATSDWTGDTDTQYF TGTGCCACCAGTGATTGGACAGGGGACACAGATACGCAGTATTTT
once TRBJ1-2 TRBV2 - CASSAWREHYGYTF TGTGCCAGCAGTGCCTGGAGGGAGCACTATGGCTACACCTTC
- TRBJ1-6 TRBV12-3/TRBV12-4 - CASSLRENSPLHF TGTGCCAGCAGTTTGAGGGAAAATTCACCCCTCCACTTT
- TRBJ2-7 TRBV6-5 - CASRGDYEQYF TGTGCCAGCAGGGGAGACTACGAGCAGTACTTC
- TRBJ2-1 TRBV19 - CASSPPTAYNEQFF TGTGCCAGTAGTCCACCCACAGCTTACAATGAGCAGTTCTTC
- TRBJ1-5 TRBV10-3 - CAISDRFAESNQPQHF TGTGCCATCAGTGATCGGTTCGCCGAAAGCAATCAGCCCCAGCATTTT
- TRBJ1-1 TRBV30 TRBD1 CAWSVGDRGRTEAFF TGTGCCTGGAGTGTTGGGGACAGGGGGCGAACTGAAGCTTTCTTT
- TRBJ2-7 TRBV28 - CATKGVGQLMTYSEQYF TGTGCCACAAAGGGGGTAGGACAGTTAATGACCTACTCCGAGCAGTACTTC
- TRBJ2-1 TRBV2 - CASSDSVLINEQFF TGTGCCAGCAGTGATTCAGTATTAATCAATGAGCAGTTCTTC
- TRBJ1-2 TRBV30 - CAWSVQANYGYTF TGTGCCTGGAGTGTACAGGCTAACTATGGCTACACCTTC
once TRBJ2-1 TRBV27 TRBD1 CASSQRQGLHEQFF TGTGCCAGCAGCCAGCGACAGGGGCTCCATGAGCAGTTCTTC
once TRBJ1-5 TRBV6-5 TRBD1 CASRDRGSNQPQHF TGTGCCAGCAGGGACAGGGGGAGCAATCAGCCCCAGCATTTT
- TRBJ1-3 TRBV6-5 - CASTVPGGGNTIYF TGTGCCAGCACCGTGCCGGGGGGAGGAAACACCATATATTTT
- TRBJ1-1 TRBV5-1 - CASSLDRNTEAFF TGCGCCAGCAGCCTAGACAGGAACACTGAAGCTTTCTTT
- TRBJ2-7 TRBV5-1 TRBD2 CASSPREPGLAGGSRIYYEQYF TGCGCCAGCAGCCCGAGAGAGCCGGGACTAGCGGGAGGAAGCCGTATCTACTACGAGCAGTACTTC
once TRBJ1-2 TRBV10-3 - CAISESTRGSSGYTF TGTGCCATCAGTGAGTCGACTCGGGGGAGTAGTGGCTACACCTTC
- TRBJ2-5 TRBV5-1 - CASSAWTSQETQYF TGCGCCAGCAGCGCGTGGACTTCCCAAGAGACCCAGTACTTC
- TRBJ2-3 TRBV30 - CAWSTGSLADTQYF TGTGCCTGGAGTACCGGTAGTCTGGCAGATACGCAGTATTTT
- TRBJ2-3 TRBV28 - CASSRGGDTDTQYF TGTGCCAGCAGTCGGGGTGGGGACACAGATACGCAGTATTTT
few TRBJ2-7 TRBV19 TRBD2 CASSPNLGLAGDPYEQYF TGTGCCAGTAGCCCCAACCTGGGACTAGCGGGGGATCCCTACGAGCAGTACTTC
- TRBJ2-3 TRBV7-9 - CASSYRALGDTQYF TGTGCCAGCAGCTACAGGGCCTTAGGAGATACGCAGTATTTT